This TCR beta chain was profiled in a study of shared clonotypes between healthy human individuals (dated by TCRdb to the early 2020s). At the level of the whole study: The cohort comprised a couple of women and a few men aged 18 to 49 years. Different laboratories and diverse techniques were used to prepare libraries and sequence TCR repertoires, to increase sequencing depth and limit assay-specific biases. To estimate repertoire size and how much clonotype sharing occurs between individuals, the study deeply sequenced the blood TCR repertoires of five or six healthy adults. Per donor, three plates each were used for CD4 naive and CD4 memory, two for CD8 naive, and one for CD8 memory. Each donor's leukapheresis produced roughly between roughly 0.85 and 9 billion PBMCs. What the study reported, not specific to this receptor: Pairwise subsampling indicated that sequencing depth was expected to affect the degree of clonotype sharing among donors. Sampling was restricted to blood, and TCR repertoires in tissue are likely to differ from TCR repertoires in blood. Clonotypes shared by all four sorted-subset donors showed higher generation probabilities than non-shared clonotypes. Estimated clonotype richness was generally larger for naive than for memory subsets. Across four donors, 5% to 6% of naive CD4, around 3.3% of naive CD8, about 2.3% of memory CD4, and approximately 0.4% of memory CD8 clonotypes were shared. Rarefaction of sorted-subset datasets indicated incomplete sequencing despite the large sequencing depth. The genetic and exposure-history diversity represented was limited by the small number of donors.

Using the deep immunoSEQ assay, TCR CDR3 regions were amplified from genomic DNA by multiplex PCR. Extracted genomic DNA from each cell subset was spread evenly across all wells of several immunoSEQ 96-well plates, with each plate serving as a replicate. For sorted subsets, about 0.2 ug genomic DNA, equal to some 30,000 T cell genomes, was loaded into each replicate PCR. The purified libraries were quantified using a Qubit 3.0 fluorometer, sized with a Bioanalyzer 2100, and then quantified again using the KAPA Library Quantification kit. Each immunoSEQ 96-well plate was sequenced on its own single-read 150-cycle Illumina NextSeq 550 flow cell. From the authors' description of their analysis: The immunoSEQ output contained only junctional sequences without quality scores, so filtering could not match that applied to full-length reads. Sequences were annotated with PyIR, a Python wrapper for IgBLAST v1.9, and V/J genes and CDR3 were assigned using IMGT germline references. Reads were filtered out if the reads had weak V/J assignments (E-value above 1e-6), no CDR3, stop codons, out-of-frame junctions, or ambiguous translated residues. V3J clonotypes were defined by identical inferred V gene, J gene, and CDR3 amino acid sequence. The percentage overlap between two repertoires was calculated by dividing the number of shared unique clonotypes by the size of the smaller repertoire. Three approaches were used to assess repertoire richness: RTK rarefaction, the Chao1 estimator, and Recon v2.1 estimates of unobserved clonotypes. Generation probabilities for all TCRbeta clonotypes obtained by the gDNA method from four donors were computed using OLGA. The table was pulled from immuneACCESS by TCRdb, which kept in-frame rearrangements only. Such tables lose some clones; where checked, under half of the loss comes from unresolved V genes, and the rest has no known cause. V and J calls and clone size are given by that table; D and trimming were obtained from the DNA. The sample data list around 2,000,000 clones, and 95% of these were observed just once. About 0.13% of the sample rests with the top ten.

Turning to this clone: Its antigen is currently not known. Nothing much larger sits one base from this clone, and base qualities are not available.

Donors were healthy HIV-negative adults with no recently reported acute infections or vaccinations. All donors were Caucasian adults living in Nashville, Tennessee, USA. Magnetic negative selection was used to enrich CD4+ T cells, after which naive cells were positively selected on CD45RA and the negative fraction became the memory subset. Blood was obtained by leukapheresis, after which PBMCs were separated by Ficoll-Histopaque density gradient centrifugation and cryopreserved in liquid nitrogen vapor phase. Purity and quantity of every magnetically sorted T cell population were checked by analytical flow cytometry. Genomic DNA was isolated from every sorted fraction and measured by UV absorbance on a Nanodrop 2000c. The CDR3 contains 11 residues, cysteine and phenylalanine counted. The CDR3 DNA has 33 bases and is translated from base 1. Sequences DFQATT (CDR1) and SNEGSKA (CDR2) are obtained from the germline V gene (reference sequence). The junction shows trimming of 5 bases on V and 4 bases on J, plus 8 bases between the germline ends.

The receptor's source is a man aged 18 to 35 in good health. Material for sequencing was naive CD4+ T cells sorted from blood. The cell subset or site label, read with the paper, signifies: CD45RA+ positively selected. The rearranged chain carries TRBV20-1 and TRBJ1-1, with the D gene not confidently named. CDR3 sequence: CSAGVSTEAFF. The sequenced DNA is TGCAGTGCTGGGGTTAGCACTGAAGCTTTCTTT.